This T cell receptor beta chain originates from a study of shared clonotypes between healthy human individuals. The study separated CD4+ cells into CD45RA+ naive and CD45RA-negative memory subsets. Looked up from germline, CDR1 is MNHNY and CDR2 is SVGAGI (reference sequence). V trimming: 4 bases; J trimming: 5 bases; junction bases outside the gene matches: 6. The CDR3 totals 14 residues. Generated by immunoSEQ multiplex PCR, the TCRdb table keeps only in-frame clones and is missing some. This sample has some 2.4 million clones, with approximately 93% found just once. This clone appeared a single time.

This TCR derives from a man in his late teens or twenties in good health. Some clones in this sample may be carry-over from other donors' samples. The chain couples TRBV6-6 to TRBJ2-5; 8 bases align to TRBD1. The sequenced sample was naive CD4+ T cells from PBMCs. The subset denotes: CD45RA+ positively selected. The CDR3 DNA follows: TGTGCCAGCAGTTCTACGACAGGGGAGGAGACCCAGTACTTC. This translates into CASSSTTGEETQYF.